This T cell receptor (beta chain) was identified during a study of blood T cell repertoires in COVID-19. Study as a whole: Acute and convalescent COVID-19 specimens originated in the United States, Italy and Spain. The cDNA or gDNA used as material had been derived from T cells, B-cell-depleted T cells, or PBMCs.

Those enrolled in Seattle joined during active infection and were followed longitudinally afterward. How the authors handled the data: Scientists estimated how many nucleated cells there were by amplifying reference gene primers. Repertoires were generated with immunoSEQ multiplex PCR, while TCRdb's copy carries only in-frame clones and drops some. That table gives V, J and clone size, and the DNA gave D and trimming. Of around 470,000 clones listed, approximately 89% were seen once; the top ten hold roughly 1%. From germline, CDR1 is SGHNT and CDR2 YYREEE (reference sequence). Trimming pared 0 bases from V and 0 bases from J, leaving 6 bases between. The CDR3 has 14 amino acids.

The material sequenced was peripheral blood. The V and J genes are TRBV5-4 and TRBJ1-2; D is perhaps TRBD1 (5 bases). The receptor comes from a man aged 18 to 29 with COVID-19, enrolled during active disease. The CDR3 reads CASSLEGANYGYTF. The CDR3 DNA follows: TGTGCCAGCAGCTTGGAAGGGGCTAACTATGGCTACACCTTC.